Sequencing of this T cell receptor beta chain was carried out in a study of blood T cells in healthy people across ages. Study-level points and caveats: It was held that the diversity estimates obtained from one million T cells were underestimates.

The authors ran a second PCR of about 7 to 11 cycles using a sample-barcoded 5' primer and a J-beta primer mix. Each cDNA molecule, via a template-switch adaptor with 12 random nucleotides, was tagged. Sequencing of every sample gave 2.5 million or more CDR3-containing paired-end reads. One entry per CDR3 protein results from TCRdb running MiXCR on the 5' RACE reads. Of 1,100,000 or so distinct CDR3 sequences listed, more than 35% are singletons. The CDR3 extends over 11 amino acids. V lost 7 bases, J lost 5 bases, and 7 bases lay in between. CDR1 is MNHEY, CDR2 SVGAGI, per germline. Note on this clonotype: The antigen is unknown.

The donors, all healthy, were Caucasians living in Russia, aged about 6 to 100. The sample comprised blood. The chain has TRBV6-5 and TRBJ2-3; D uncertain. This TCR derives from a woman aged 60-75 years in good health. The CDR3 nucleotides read TGTGCCAGCACGTGGGGAGATACGCAGTATTTT. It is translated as CASTWGDTQYF.